Listed below are T cell receptor beta chains from one sample, sequenced in a study of blood T cell repertoires in COVID-19. Some clones are missing from TCRdb's copy, which holds only in-frame ones; the method was immunoSEQ multiplex PCR. The repertoire holds about 90,000 clones, 75% to 85% seen once, with 10% in the top ten. The sequenced sample consisted of peripheral blood. The source is a woman aged 70-85 years with acute or convalescent COVID-19. Both conserved end residues are part of each CDR3. A D gene is named only where the DNA matches it firmly.

V gene: TRBV6-5
D gene: TRBD1
J gene: TRBJ2-7
CDR3 protein: CASSSTGVEVYEQYF

V gene: TRBV4-2
D gene: TRBD2
J gene: TRBJ2-5
CDR3 protein: CASSQEGAGGPETQYF

V gene: TRBV18
D gene: TRBD2
J gene: TRBJ2-7
CDR3 protein: CASSPGTTYEQYF

V gene: TRBV28
D gene: NA
J gene: TRBJ2-1
CDR3 protein: CASSFVRKRVPEQFF

V gene: TRBV28
D gene: NA
J gene: TRBJ1-5
CDR3 protein: CASSLEGFARPQHF

V gene: TRBV30
D gene: NA
J gene: TRBJ1-4
CDR3 protein: CAWDRNEKLFF

V gene: TRBV13
D gene: NA
J gene: TRBJ1-6
CDR3 protein: CASSLASGQSSYNSPLHF

V gene: TRBV19
D gene: NA
J gene: TRBJ2-1
CDR3 protein: CASSIGDRNEQFF

V gene: TRBV6-1
D gene: NA
J gene: TRBJ1-2
CDR3 protein: CASSERQGSYYGYTF

V gene: TRBV2
D gene: TRBD2
J gene: TRBJ2-1
CDR3 protein: CASRKGGGGAGNEQFF

V gene: TRBV2
D gene: NA
J gene: TRBJ1-2
CDR3 protein: CARGVLPNYGYTF

V gene: TRBV27
D gene: NA
J gene: TRBJ2-7
CDR3 protein: CASSLGHRYEQYF

V gene: TRBV6-2/TRBV6-3
D gene: NA
J gene: TRBJ2-7
CDR3 protein: CASSLTDGGEQYF

V gene: TRBV19
D gene: TRBD1
J gene: TRBJ1-5
CDR3 protein: CASSIGDRGYDQPQHF

V gene: TRBV6-2/TRBV6-3
D gene: TRBD2
J gene: TRBJ2-2
CDR3 protein: CASSWGLAGGPGELFF

V gene: TRBV6-5
D gene: NA
J gene: TRBJ1-2
CDR3 protein: CASSLTPGQFYTF

V gene: TRBV4-1
D gene: TRBD1
J gene: TRBJ1-1
CDR3 protein: CASSQVQGDTEAFF

V gene: TRBV6-4
D gene: TRBD1
J gene: TRBJ1-5
CDR3 protein: CAEDRECNQPQHF

V gene: TRBV6-2/TRBV6-3
D gene: TRBD2
J gene: TRBJ2-2
CDR3 protein: CASSYFPHGLAGGSHTGELFF

V gene: TRBV12-3/TRBV12-4
D gene: TRBD2
J gene: TRBJ2-7
CDR3 protein: CASSTGASGTF

V gene: TRBV5-1
D gene: NA
J gene: TRBJ2-7
CDR3 protein: CASSSQGGPLEQYF

V gene: TRBV10-3
D gene: TRBD1
J gene: TRBJ2-7
CDR3 protein: CAAGTGGSYEQYF